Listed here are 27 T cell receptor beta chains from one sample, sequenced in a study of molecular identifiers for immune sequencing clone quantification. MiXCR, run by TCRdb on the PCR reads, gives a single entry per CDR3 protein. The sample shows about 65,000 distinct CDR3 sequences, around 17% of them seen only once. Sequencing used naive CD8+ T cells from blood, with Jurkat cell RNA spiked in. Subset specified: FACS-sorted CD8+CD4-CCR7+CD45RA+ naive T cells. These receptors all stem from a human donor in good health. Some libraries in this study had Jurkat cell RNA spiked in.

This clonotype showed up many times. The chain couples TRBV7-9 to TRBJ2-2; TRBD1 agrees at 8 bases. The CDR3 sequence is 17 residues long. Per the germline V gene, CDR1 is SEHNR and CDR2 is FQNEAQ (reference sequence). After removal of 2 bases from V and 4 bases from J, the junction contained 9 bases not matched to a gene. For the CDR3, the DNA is TGTGCCAGCAGCTTAATTCCAGGGACAGGTTTCACCGGGGAGCTGTTTTTT. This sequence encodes CASSLIPGTGFTGELFF.

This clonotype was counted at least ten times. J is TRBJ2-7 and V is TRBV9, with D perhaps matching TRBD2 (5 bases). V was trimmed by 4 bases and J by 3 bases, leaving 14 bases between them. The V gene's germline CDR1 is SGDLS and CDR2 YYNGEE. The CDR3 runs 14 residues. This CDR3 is CASSTSGRDYEQYF. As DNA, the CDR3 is TGTGCCAGCAGCACATCCGGACGGGACTACGAGCAGTACTTC.

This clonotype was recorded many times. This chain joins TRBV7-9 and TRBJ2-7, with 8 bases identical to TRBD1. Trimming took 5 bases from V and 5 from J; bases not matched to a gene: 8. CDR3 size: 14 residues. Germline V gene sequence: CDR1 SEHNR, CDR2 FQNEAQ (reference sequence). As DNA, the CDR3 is TGTGCCAGCAGCCCGCAGGACAGGGATCACGAGCAGTACTTC. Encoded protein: CASSPQDRDHEQYF.

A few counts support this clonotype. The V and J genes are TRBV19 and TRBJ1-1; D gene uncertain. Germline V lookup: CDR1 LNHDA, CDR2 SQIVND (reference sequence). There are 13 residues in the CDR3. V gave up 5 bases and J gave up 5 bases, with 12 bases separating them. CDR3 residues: CASSLAVETEAFF. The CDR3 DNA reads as TGTGCCAGTAGTTTAGCGGTAGAGACTGAAGCTTTCTTT.

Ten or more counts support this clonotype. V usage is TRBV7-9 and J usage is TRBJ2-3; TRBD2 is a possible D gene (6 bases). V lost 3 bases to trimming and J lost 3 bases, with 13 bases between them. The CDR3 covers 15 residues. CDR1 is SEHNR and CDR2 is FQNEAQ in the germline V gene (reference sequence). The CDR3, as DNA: TGTGCCAGCAGCTTCCCGGGACTCCTTACAGATACGCAGTATTTT. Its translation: CASSFPGLLTDTQYF.

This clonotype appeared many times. The CDR3 region is CASSLARDRPSLGELFF. In DNA form, the CDR3 reads TGTGCCAGCAGCTTGGCCCGGGACAGGCCTTCACTCGGGGAGCTGTTTTTT. V usage is TRBV5-6 and J usage is TRBJ2-2, with 8 bases aligning to TRBD1. This CDR3 has 17 residues. CDR1 SGHDT and CDR2 YYEEEE come from the germline V gene. Losses at the gene ends were 0 bases for V and 7 bases for J; bases not matched to a gene: 11.

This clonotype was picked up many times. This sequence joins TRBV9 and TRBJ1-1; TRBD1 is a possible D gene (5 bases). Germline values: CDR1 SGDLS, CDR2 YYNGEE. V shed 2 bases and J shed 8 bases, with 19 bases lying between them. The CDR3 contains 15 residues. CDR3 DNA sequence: TGTGCCAGCAGCGTTAATCCGGGACCGCAAGTAGAAGCTTTCTTT. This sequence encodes CASSVNPGPQVEAFF.

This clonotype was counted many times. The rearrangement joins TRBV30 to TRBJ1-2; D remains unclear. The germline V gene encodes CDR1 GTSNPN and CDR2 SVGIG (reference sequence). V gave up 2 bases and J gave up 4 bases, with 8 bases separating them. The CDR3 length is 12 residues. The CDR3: CAWSPGIYGYTF. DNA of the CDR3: TGTGCCTGGAGTCCTGGGATCTATGGCTACACCTTC.

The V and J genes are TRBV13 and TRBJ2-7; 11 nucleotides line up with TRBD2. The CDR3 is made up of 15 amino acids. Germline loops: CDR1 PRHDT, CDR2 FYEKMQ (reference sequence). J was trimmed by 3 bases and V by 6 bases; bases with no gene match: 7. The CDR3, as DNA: TGTGCCAGCAGTCATACTAGCGGGAGTTTCTACGAGCAGTACTTC. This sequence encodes CASSHTSGSFYEQYF.

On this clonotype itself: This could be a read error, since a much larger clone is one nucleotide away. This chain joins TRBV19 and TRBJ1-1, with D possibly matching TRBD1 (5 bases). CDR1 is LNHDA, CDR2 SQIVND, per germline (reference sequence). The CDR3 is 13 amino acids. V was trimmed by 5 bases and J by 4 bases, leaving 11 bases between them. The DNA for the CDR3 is TGTGCCAGTAGTGGACACCTGAGCACTGAAGCTTTCTTT. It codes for CASSGHLSTEAFF.

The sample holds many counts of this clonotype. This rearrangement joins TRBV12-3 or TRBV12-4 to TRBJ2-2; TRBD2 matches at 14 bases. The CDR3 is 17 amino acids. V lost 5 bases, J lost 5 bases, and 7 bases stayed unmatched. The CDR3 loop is CASSIGLAGGRTGELFF. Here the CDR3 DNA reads TGTGCCAGCAGTATAGGACTAGCGGGAGGAAGGACCGGGGAGCTGTTTTTT.

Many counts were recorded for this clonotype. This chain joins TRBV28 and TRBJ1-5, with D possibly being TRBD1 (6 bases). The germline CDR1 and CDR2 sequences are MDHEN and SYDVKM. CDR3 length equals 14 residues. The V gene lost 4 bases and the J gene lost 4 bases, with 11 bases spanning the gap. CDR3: CASSYDRKNQPQHF. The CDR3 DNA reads TGTGCCAGCAGTTACGACAGGAAAAATCAGCCCCAGCATTTT.

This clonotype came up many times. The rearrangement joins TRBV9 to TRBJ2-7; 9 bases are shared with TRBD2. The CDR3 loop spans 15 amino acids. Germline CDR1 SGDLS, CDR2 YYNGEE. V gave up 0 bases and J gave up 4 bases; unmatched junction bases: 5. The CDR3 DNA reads TGTGCCAGCAGCGTAGCCGGGACTAGCTCATACGAGCAGTACTTC. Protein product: CASSVAGTSSYEQYF.

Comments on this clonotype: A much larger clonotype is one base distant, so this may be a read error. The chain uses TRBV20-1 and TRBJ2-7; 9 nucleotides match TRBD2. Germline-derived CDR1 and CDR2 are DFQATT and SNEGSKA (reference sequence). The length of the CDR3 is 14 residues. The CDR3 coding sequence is TGCAGTGCTAGAGACCAGCGGGAGGTTTACGAGCAGCACTTC. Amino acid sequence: CSARDQREVYEQHF.

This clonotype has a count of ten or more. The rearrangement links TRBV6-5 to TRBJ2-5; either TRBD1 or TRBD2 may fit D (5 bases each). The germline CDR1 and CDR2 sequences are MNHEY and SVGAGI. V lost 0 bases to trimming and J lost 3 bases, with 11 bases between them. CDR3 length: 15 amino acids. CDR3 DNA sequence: TGTGCCAGCAGTTACTCGATCGGGGCGGAAGAGACCCAGTACTTC. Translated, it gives CASSYSIGAEETQYF.

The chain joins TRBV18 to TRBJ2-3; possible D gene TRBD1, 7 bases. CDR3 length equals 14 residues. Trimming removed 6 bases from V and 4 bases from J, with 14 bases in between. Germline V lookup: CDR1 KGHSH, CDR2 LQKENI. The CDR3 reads CASSQGGRADTQYF. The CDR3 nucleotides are TGTGCCAGCTCCCAGGGGGGCCGGGCAGATACGCAGTATTTT.

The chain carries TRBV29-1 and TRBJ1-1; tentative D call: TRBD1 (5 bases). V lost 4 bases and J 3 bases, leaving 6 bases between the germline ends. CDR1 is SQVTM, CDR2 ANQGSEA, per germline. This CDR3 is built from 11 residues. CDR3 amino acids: CSVVGDTEAFF. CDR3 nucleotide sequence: TGCAGCGTTGTGGGGGACACTGAAGCTTTCTTT.

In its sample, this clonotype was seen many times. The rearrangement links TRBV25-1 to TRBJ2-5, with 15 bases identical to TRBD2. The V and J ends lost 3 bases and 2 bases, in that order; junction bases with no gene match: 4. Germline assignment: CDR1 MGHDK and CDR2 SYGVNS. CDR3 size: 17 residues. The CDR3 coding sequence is TGTGCCAGCAGTGAGCGGACTAGCGGGAGGGCACAAGAGACCCAGTACTTC. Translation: CASSERTSGRAQETQYF.

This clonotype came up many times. The DNA for the CDR3 is TGTGCTAGTGGTTTGTCCGAGGGGCAGTACTTC. It yields the protein CASGLSEGQYF. The rearrangement joins TRBV12-5 to TRBJ2-7; weak D call: TRBD2 (5 bases). Germline values: CDR1 LGHNT, CDR2 FRNRAP. The length of the CDR3 is 11 residues. V was clipped by 2 bases and J by 9 bases, with 8 bases between them.

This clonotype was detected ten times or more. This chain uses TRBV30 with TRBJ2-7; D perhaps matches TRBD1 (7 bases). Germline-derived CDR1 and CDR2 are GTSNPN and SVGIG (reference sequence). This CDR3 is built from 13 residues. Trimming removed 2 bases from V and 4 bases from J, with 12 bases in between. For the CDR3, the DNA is TGTGCCTGGAGTACGACAGGGAGGTACGAGCAGTACTTC. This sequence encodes CAWSTTGRYEQYF. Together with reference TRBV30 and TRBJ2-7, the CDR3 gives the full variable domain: SQTIHQWPATLVQPVGSPLSLECTVEGTSNPNLYWYRQAAGRGLQLLFYSVGIGQISSEVPQNLSASRPQDRQFILSSKKLLLSDSGFYLCAWSTTGRYEQYFGPGTRLTVT.

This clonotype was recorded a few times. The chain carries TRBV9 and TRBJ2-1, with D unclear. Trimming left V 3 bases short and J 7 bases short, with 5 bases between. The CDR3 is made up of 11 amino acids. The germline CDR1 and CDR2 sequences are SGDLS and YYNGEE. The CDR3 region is CASSEGNEQFF. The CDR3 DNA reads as TGTGCCAGCAGCGAAGGGAATGAGCAGTTCTTC.

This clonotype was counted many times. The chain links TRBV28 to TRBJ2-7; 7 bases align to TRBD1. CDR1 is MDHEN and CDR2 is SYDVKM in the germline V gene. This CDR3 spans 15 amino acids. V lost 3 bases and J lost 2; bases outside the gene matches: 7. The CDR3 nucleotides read TGTGCCAGCAGTTTGTCGGGACAGAATACCTACGAGCAGTACTTC. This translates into CASSLSGQNTYEQYF.

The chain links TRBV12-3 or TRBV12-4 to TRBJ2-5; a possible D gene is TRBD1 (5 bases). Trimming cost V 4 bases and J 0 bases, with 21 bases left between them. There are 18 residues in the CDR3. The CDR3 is CASSSIAGSDIHQETQYF. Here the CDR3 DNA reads TGTGCCAGCAGTTCAATAGCCGGTTCGGACATCCACCAAGAGACCCAGTACTTC.

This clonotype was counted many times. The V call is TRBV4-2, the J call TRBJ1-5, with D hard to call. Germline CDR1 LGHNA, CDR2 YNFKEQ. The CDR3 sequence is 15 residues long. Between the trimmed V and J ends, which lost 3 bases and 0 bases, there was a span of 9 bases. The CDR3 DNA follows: TGTGCCAGCAGCCAGCAGGAATATAGCAATCAGCCCCAGCATTTT. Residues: CASSQQEYSNQPQHF.

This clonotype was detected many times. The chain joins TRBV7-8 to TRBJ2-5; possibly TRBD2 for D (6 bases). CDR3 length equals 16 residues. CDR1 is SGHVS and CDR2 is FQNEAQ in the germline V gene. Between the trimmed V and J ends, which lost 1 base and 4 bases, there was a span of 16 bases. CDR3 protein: CASSLVVGEVLETQYF. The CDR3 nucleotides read TGTGCCAGCAGCTTAGTAGTCGGGGAGGTATTAGAGACCCAGTACTTC.

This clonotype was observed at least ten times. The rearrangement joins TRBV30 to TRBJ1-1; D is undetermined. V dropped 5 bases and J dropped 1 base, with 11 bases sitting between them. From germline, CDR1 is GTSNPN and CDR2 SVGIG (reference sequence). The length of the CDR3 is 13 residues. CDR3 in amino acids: CAWGSGPNTEAFF. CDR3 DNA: TGTGCCTGGGGGTCAGGACCGAACACTGAAGCTTTCTTT.

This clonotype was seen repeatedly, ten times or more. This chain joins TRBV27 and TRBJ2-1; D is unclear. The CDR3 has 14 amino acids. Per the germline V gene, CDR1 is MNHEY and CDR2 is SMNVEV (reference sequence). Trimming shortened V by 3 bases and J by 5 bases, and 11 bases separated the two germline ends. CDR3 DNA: TGTGCCAGCAGTTTGATTCTTCCCCACAATGAGCAGTTCTTC. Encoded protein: CASSLILPHNEQFF.